The 16 T cell receptor beta chains below were found in one sample sequenced in a study of blood T cell repertoires in COVID-19. Assay: immunoSEQ multiplex PCR; the TCRdb copy retains only in-frame clones and omits some. Among under 200,000 clones, approximately 88% were seen once, and the ten largest hold 6.6%. Material for sequencing was PBMCs or T cells enriched from blood (not recorded which). All receptors come from a woman aged 50 to 65 who had recovered from COVID-19.

The V call is TRBV4-3, the J call TRBJ2-7; TRBD1 matches at 10 bases. The trim removed 4 bases at V and 5 bases at J, leaving 14 bases unmatched. This CDR3 spans 17 amino acids. CDR1 is LGHNA and CDR2 is YSLEER in the germline V gene. CDR3 in amino acids: CASSPYRLGQGNHEQYF. The DNA for the CDR3 is TGCGCCAGCAGCCCGTACCGATTGGGACAGGGGAACCACGAGCAGTACTTC.

This chain links TRBV5-1 with TRBJ2-2; 9 bases match TRBD1. Per the germline V gene, CDR1 is SGHRS and CDR2 is YFSETQ. Trimming removed 2 bases from V and 5 bases from J; junction bases left unmatched: 7. The CDR3 is made up of 16 amino acids. CDR3 residues: CASSFSTGGDTGELFF. The CDR3 nucleotides read TGCGCCAGCAGCTTTTCGACAGGGGGTGATACCGGGGAGCTGTTTTTT.

This chain uses TRBV5-5 with TRBJ2-7; D perhaps matches TRBD1 (6 bases). Trimming left V 0 bases short and J 3 bases short, with 19 bases between. CDR1 is SGHKS, CDR2 YYEKEE, per germline (reference sequence). CDR3 length equals 17 residues. The CDR3 DNA reads TGTGCCAGCAGCTTGGTGGCGACAGGTCGCTCTCTCTACGAGCAGTACTTC. This codes for CASSLVATGRSLYEQYF.

The CDR3 coding sequence is TGTGCCAGCAGTTACGGGACAGGGGAAATTCGACTGTTTTTT. It translates to CASSYGTGEIRLFF. The rearrangement joins TRBV6-5 to TRBJ1-4; 10 bases agree with TRBD1. The J segment lost 13 bases and the V segment lost 2 bases, leaving 7 bases of the junction unmatched. Germline V CDR1 and CDR2: MNHEY, SVGAGI. The CDR3 totals 14 residues.

This clone appeared a single time. The V call is TRBV9, the J call TRBJ2-3; 9 nucleotides line up with TRBD2. Unmatched junction bases numbered 9, after V lost 2 bases and J lost 2 bases. Looked up from germline, CDR1 is SGDLS and CDR2 is YYNGEE. CDR3 length: 17 amino acids. The DNA of the CDR3 is TGTGCCAGCAGCGTGGACCCAAGCGGGGGGATCACAGATACGCAGTATTTT. Translation gives CASSVDPSGGITDTQYF. The full variable domain, rest sourced from reference TRBV9 and TRBJ2-3, is DSGVTQTPKHLITATGQRVTLRCSPRSGDLSVYWYQQSLDQGLQFLIQYYNGEERAKGNILERFSAQQFPDLHSELNLSSLELGDSALYFCASSVDPSGGITDTQYFGPGTRLTVL.

The chain combines TRBV7-2 with TRBJ1-4; D is perhaps TRBD1 (6 bases). Germline V gene sequence: CDR1 SGHTA, CDR2 FQGNSA. Trimming removed 5 bases from V and 4 bases from J, with 14 bases in between. The CDR3 is made up of 15 amino acids. Here the CDR3 DNA reads TGTGCCAGCAGCCCGGGGGGCAGCCTTAATGAAAAACTGTTTTTT. It translates to CASSPGGSLNEKLFF.

V usage is TRBV5-1 and J usage is TRBJ2-3; TRBD1 is a possible D gene (6 bases). The CDR3 covers 13 residues. Germline CDR1 reads SGHRS; CDR2 reads YFSETQ. The V end was cut by 0 bases, the J end by 4 bases, with 6 bases between. DNA of the CDR3: TGCGCCAGCAGCTTGGGGGGGCCAGATACGCAGTATTTT. Protein: CASSLGGPDTQYF.

A few counts support this clone. The chain is built from TRBV20-1 and TRBJ1-6; D remains ambiguous. Trimming stripped 3 bases from V and 2 bases from J, with 17 bases between. This CDR3 has 17 amino acids. Germline lookup yields CDR1 DFQATT and CDR2 SNEGSKA (reference sequence). The CDR3 here is CSASYQASRAYNSPLHF. For the CDR3, the DNA is TGCAGTGCTAGTTACCAGGCCTCGAGAGCCTATAATTCACCCCTCCACTTT.

The rearrangement links TRBV11-2 to TRBJ1-6; D is unclear. From germline, CDR1 is SGHAT and CDR2 FQNNGV. Trimming left V 4 bases short and J 6 bases short, with 10 bases between. This CDR3 spans 14 amino acids. The CDR3 sequence is CASSSTALNSPLHF. CDR3 nucleotides: TGTGCCAGCAGCTCCACCGCACTTAATTCACCCCTCCACTTT.

This chain uses TRBV5-1 with TRBJ1-1, with D hard to call. Germline-derived CDR1 and CDR2 are SGHRS and YFSETQ. The V end lost 3 bases, the J end lost 0 bases, and 6 bases lay between the germline ends. CDR3 length equals 13 residues. CDR3 protein: CASSSQLNTEAFF. In nucleotides, the CDR3 is TGCGCCAGCAGCTCCCAATTGAACACTGAAGCTTTCTTT.

The chain combines TRBV18 with TRBJ1-2; TRBD1 aligns across 10 bases. J lost 8 bases, V lost 0 bases, and 12 bases had no gene match. The CDR3 totals 17 residues. Germline lookup yields CDR1 KGHSH and CDR2 LQKENI. CDR3 residues: CASSPPGTGATVGGYTF. DNA of the CDR3: TGTGCCAGCTCACCACCGGGGACAGGGGCGACAGTTGGAGGCTACACCTTC.

The rearrangement uses TRBV7-9 and TRBJ1-3, with unresolved D. The V end lost 1 base, the J end lost 4 bases, and 8 bases lay between the germline ends. The CDR3 contains 14 residues. Germline V gene sequence: CDR1 SEHNR, CDR2 FQNEAQ (reference sequence). DNA for the CDR3: TGTGCCAGCAGCTTAGGAACCCAGGGAAACACCATATATTTT. Encoded protein: CASSLGTQGNTIYF.

The chain couples TRBV3-1 (or the pseudogene TRBV3-2) to TRBJ1-2, with 7 nucleotides matching TRBD1. Germline CDR1 and CDR2: LGHDT and YNNKEL (reference sequence). CDR3 length equals 15 residues. The V gene end was trimmed by 4 bases and the J gene end by 0 bases; junction bases not matched to a gene: 5. CDR3 protein: CASSPDRVPNYGYTF. The CDR3 DNA reads TGTGCCAGCAGCCCTGACAGGGTACCTAACTATGGCTACACCTTC.

The chain links TRBV19 to TRBJ1-5; 8 positions agree with TRBD1. Germline V gene lookup returns CDR1 LNHDA and CDR2 SQIVND (reference sequence). V lost 2 bases to trimming and J lost 4 bases; unmatched junction nucleotides: 7. The CDR3 extends over 16 amino acids. Written as DNA, the CDR3 is TGTGCCAGTAGTATAATGAGTACAGGGGGGAATCAGCCCCAGCATTTT. Translating gives CASSIMSTGGNQPQHF.

The chain uses TRBV9 and TRBJ1-6; no reliable D call. The CDR3 contains 15 residues. The V end was cut by 0 bases, the J end by 8 bases, with 12 bases between. Germline V gene sequence: CDR1 SGDLS, CDR2 YYNGEE. CDR3 sequence: CASSVAPRADSPLHF. The CDR3, as DNA: TGTGCCAGCAGCGTAGCCCCGCGGGCGGATTCACCCCTCCACTTT.

This clone has only one observation. The chain combines TRBV5-4 with TRBJ2-5, with 7 bases fitting TRBD2. The V gene's germline CDR1 is SGHNT and CDR2 YYREEE (reference sequence). The CDR3 covers 13 residues. With V trimmed by 0 bases and J by 5 bases, 1 base remained unmatched. CDR3 nucleotides: TGTGCCAGCAGCTTGGCCGGGAGGGAGACCCAGTACTTC. The encoded protein is CASSLAGRETQYF.